Given below is one T cell receptor beta chain in context. CDR1 is LGHDT, CDR2 YNNKEL, per germline (reference sequence). Deletions cut 4 bases from V and 4 bases from J, with 11 bases between. This CDR3 is built from 13 residues. These data come from a study of Ad26.COV2.S vaccination and SARS-CoV-2 variants. The data were produced by immunoSEQ multiplex PCR, yet TCRdb's version contains in-frame clones alone and is incomplete. The data contain about 180,000 clones, 70% to 90% of them seen just once; the ten biggest clones take up about 5.5%. The origin of this receptor is a human donor who had recovered from COVID-19. Specimen: peripheral blood, collected after recovery from COVID-19. The chain couples TRBV3-1 (or the pseudogene TRBV3-2) to TRBJ2-7; TRBD1 might be the D (6 bases). The CDR3 coding sequence is TGTGCCAGCAGCCCCATACAGGGATACGAGCAGTACTTC. Translating gives CASSPIQGYEQYF.